These 14 T cell receptor beta chains were all obtained from the same sample, sequenced in a study of blood T cell repertoires in COVID-19. The data were produced by immunoSEQ multiplex PCR, yet TCRdb's version contains in-frame clones alone and is incomplete. The sample lists 220,000 or so clones; around four fifths were seen once. Sequences were obtained from peripheral blood. Receptor source: a woman older than 75 with COVID-19, enrolled during active disease.

This clone appeared a single time. This chain uses TRBV5-1 with TRBJ2-1; a possible D gene is TRBD1 (5 bases). Germline V gives CDR1 SGHRS, CDR2 YFSETQ. V was trimmed by 3 bases and J by 3 bases, leaving 16 bases between them. There are 16 residues in the CDR3. CDR3 sequence: CASSSSGSVFYNEQFF. CDR3 nucleotide sequence: TGCGCCAGCAGCTCCTCAGGGTCCGTTTTCTACAATGAGCAGTTCTTC. Using reference TRBV5-1 and TRBJ2-1 for the parts outside the CDR3, the full variable domain is KAGVTQTPRYLIKTRGQQVTLSCSPISGHRSVSWYQQTPGQGLQFLFEYFSETQRNKGNFPGRFSGRQFSNSRSEMNVSTLELGDSALYLCASSSSGSVFYNEQFFGPGTRLTVL.

The rearrangement links TRBV6-5 to TRBJ2-1; perhaps TRBD2 as D (5 bases). V was cut by 0 bases and J by 11 bases, with 14 bases left in between. In germline, CDR1 is MNHEY, CDR2 SVGAGI. CDR3 length: 14 residues. The CDR3 reads CASSYSRRRGQQFF. The CDR3 DNA reads TGTGCCAGCAGTTACTCTAGGCGCCGAGGGCAGCAGTTCTTC.

This clone has only one observation. The chain is built from TRBV6-5 and TRBJ1-6; 8 bases match TRBD1. Trimming took 6 bases from V and 7 from J; bases not matched to a gene: 8. Germline V CDR1 and CDR2: MNHEY, SVGAGI. The CDR3 spans 15 residues. CDR3: CASRNRQGMNSPLHF. The CDR3 nucleotides are TGTGCCAGCAGAAATCGACAGGGGATGAATTCACCCCTCCACTTT.

As DNA, the CDR3 is TGTGCCAGCCCCCCCAGACAGGGGGCTTCGAACACTGAAGCTTTCTTT. Translation: CASPPRQGASNTEAFF. The chain combines TRBV28 with TRBJ1-1, with 10 bases lining up with TRBD1. Germline-derived CDR1 and CDR2 are MDHEN and SYDVKM. The CDR3 totals 16 residues. The V and J ends lost 8 bases and 1 base, in that order; junction bases with no gene match: 10.

The J gene is TRBJ1-5, the V gene TRBV7-9; TRBD1 is a possible D gene (6 bases). The V end lost 6 bases, the J end lost 0 bases, and 9 bases lay between the germline ends. The CDR3 is made up of 14 amino acids. Germline assignment: CDR1 SEHNR and CDR2 FQNEAQ (reference sequence). CDR3 in amino acids: CASRRGGSNQPQHF. DNA of the CDR3: TGTGCCAGCAGACGAGGGGGTAGCAATCAGCCCCAGCATTTT.

The rearrangement uses TRBV9 and TRBJ2-7, with 10 bases fitting TRBD1. V gave up 3 bases and J gave up 6 bases; unmatched junction bases: 6. The CDR3 extends over 14 amino acids. Per germline, CDR1 SGDLS and CDR2 YYNGEE. The CDR3 spells CASSASRDRGEQYF. CDR3 nucleotide sequence: TGTGCCAGCAGCGCGTCCCGGGACAGGGGCGAGCAGTACTTC. Looking up the rest from reference TRBV9 and TRBJ2-7 gives the full variable domain: DSGVTQTPKHLITATGQRVTLRCSPRSGDLSVYWYQQSLDQGLQFLIQYYNGEERAKGNILERFSAQQFPDLHSELNLSSLELGDSALYFCASSASRDRGEQYFGPGTRLTVT.

V usage is TRBV5-1 and J usage is TRBJ1-4; maybe TRBD1 (6 bases). CDR1 is SGHRS and CDR2 is YFSETQ in the germline V gene. The CDR3 loop spans 15 amino acids. V was shortened by 4 bases and J by 6 bases, with 16 bases between the two germline ends. The CDR3 sequence: CASSVLGATDEKLFF. The CDR3 DNA follows: TGCGCCAGCAGCGTGTTGGGGGCTACGGATGAAAAACTGTTTTTT.

The chain carries TRBV5-4 and TRBJ2-7; D ambiguous. Germline-derived CDR1 and CDR2 are SGHNT and YYREEE (reference sequence). The CDR3 length is 12 residues. V lost 4 bases to trimming and J lost 6 bases, with 11 bases between them. The CDR3 region is CASSPRRGEQYF. The CDR3 DNA reads TGTGCCAGCAGCCCGCGTAGAGGCGAGCAGTACTTC.

CDR3: CASSSAPRASGRSGEQYF. The CDR3 DNA reads as TGTGCCAGCAGTTCTGCCCCCCGGGCTAGCGGGAGGTCCGGCGAGCAGTACTTC. The chain combines TRBV6-2 or TRBV6-3 with TRBJ2-7; 11 positions match TRBD2. Germline CDR1 MNHEY, CDR2 SVGEGT. The CDR3 is made up of 18 amino acids. After removal of 4 bases from V and 6 bases from J, the junction contained 17 bases not matched to a gene.

In this sample, this clone turned up a few times. The rearrangement links TRBV19 to TRBJ1-5, with D possibly matching TRBD1 (5 bases). The length of the CDR3 is 14 residues. The germline CDR1 and CDR2 sequences are LNHDA and SQIVND (reference sequence). Trimming pared 2 bases from V and 7 bases from J, leaving 12 bases between. CDR3 sequence reads: CASSIRRGGQPQHF. The CDR3 region has the DNA TGTGCCAGTAGTATAAGAAGGGGCGGACAGCCCCAGCATTTT.

The V gene is TRBV18, the J gene TRBJ2-7; 10 positions agree with TRBD2. Trimming at V came to 3 bases and at J to 3 bases, leaving 5 bases not matched to a gene. Germline values: CDR1 KGHSH, CDR2 LQKENI. The CDR3 is 15 residues long. For the CDR3, the DNA is TGTGCCAGCTCACCTCTAGCGGGAGAAAGCTACGAGCAGTACTTC. Its translation is CASSPLAGESYEQYF.

J is TRBJ1-2 and V is TRBV27; D gene ambiguous. This CDR3 has 12 amino acids. The V gene's germline CDR1 is MNHEY and CDR2 SMNVEV (reference sequence). The V and J ends lost 7 bases and 3 bases respectively, with 9 bases between them. CDR3 in DNA: TGTGCCAGCAAAACACGGGACTATGGCTACACCTTC. This translates into CASKTRDYGYTF.

V and J are TRBV7-2 and TRBJ2-5, with 8 bases fitting TRBD2. Germline-derived CDR1 and CDR2 are SGHTA and FQGNSA. CDR3 length: 13 amino acids. V was pared by 4 bases and J by 5 bases, with 3 bases of the junction left unmatched. CDR3 in DNA: TGTGCCAGCAGCTATTCGGGGGGGGAGACCCAGTACTTC. Amino acid sequence: CASSYSGGETQYF.

The rearrangement joins TRBV4-3 to TRBJ2-2; TRBD2 agrees at 11 bases. V was clipped by 5 bases and J by 7 bases; unmatched bases: 6. CDR3 length: 15 amino acids. Per the germline V gene, CDR1 is LGHNA and CDR2 is YSLEER. CDR3 amino acids: CASSSLAGDGGELFF. In DNA, the CDR3 is TGCGCCAGCAGCTCACTAGCGGGAGACGGCGGGGAGCTGTTTTTT.